This TCR beta chain was documented in a study of cytomegalovirus exposure and HLA in healthy donors. The V gene end was trimmed by 6 bases and the J gene end by 6 bases; junction bases not matched to a gene: 11. This CDR3 comprises 16 residues. Germline assignment: CDR1 SEHNR and CDR2 FQNEAQ (reference sequence). This PCR relied on a set of 60 Vbeta primers and 13 Jbeta primers. Generated by immunoSEQ multiplex PCR, the TCRdb table keeps only in-frame clones and is missing some. The repertoire has 150,000 to 200,000 clones, roughly 74% of them found once; the top ten carry 1.5% to 2%. This receptor was obtained from a woman aged 30 to 39 in good health and CMV-seronegative. The sequenced sample consisted of PBMCs. The gene calls are TRBV7-9 and TRBJ2-1; TRBD2 agrees at 10 bases. The CDR3 loop reads CASSYFSGRKPNEQFF. Written as DNA, the CDR3 is TGTGCCAGCAGTTATTTTAGCGGGAGGAAACCCAATGAGCAGTTCTTC.